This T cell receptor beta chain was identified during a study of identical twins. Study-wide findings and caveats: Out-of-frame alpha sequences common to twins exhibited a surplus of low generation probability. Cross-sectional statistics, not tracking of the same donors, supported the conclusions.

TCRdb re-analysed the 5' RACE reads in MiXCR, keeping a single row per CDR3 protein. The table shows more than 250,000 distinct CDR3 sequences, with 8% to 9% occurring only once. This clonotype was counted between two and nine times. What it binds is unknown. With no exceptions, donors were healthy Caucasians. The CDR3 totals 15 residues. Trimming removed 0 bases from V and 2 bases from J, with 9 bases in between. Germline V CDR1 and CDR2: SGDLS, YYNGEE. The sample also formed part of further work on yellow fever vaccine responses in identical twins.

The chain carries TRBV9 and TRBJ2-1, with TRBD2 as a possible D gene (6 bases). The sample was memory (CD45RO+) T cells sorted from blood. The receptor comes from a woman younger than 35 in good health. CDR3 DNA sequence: TGTGCCAGCAGCGTAGACGGCGGGGCCTACAATGAGCAGTTCTTC. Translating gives CASSVDGGAYNEQFF.